The rows below give T cell receptor beta chains drawn from one sample of a study of control samples from healthy donors and cancer patients. Clones were sequenced by immunoSEQ multiplex PCR, and TCRdb holds only the in-frame ones, with some missing. The repertoire consists of roughly 73,000 clones, with over 75% occurring once and the leading ten covering 25% to 35%. The sequenced sample consisted of blood. These receptor sequences come from a man aged 50 to 59 in good health. The CDR3 runs from the conserved cysteine through the conserved F or W. D genes are given only for firm matches. Rows may omit the clone size; those that give it use once, few, many or a size class.

-	TRBV12-3/TRBV12-4	TRBJ2-3	-	13	TGTGCCAGCAGTTTAGATCTTACAGATACGCAGTATTTT	CASSLDLTDTQYF
TRBD2	TRBV27	TRBJ2-7	-	17	TGTGCCAGCAGTTTATGGCCACTAGCGGGAGGGCCGTACGAGCAGTACTTC	CASSLWPLAGGPYEQYF
TRBD1	TRBV19	TRBJ1-2	once	13	TGTGCCAGTAGCCCCGGGACAGGGGGCGGCTACACCTTC	CASSPGTGGGYTF
-	TRBV4-3	TRBJ2-1	-	14	TGCGCCAGCAGCCAAGATTTCGGAATCAATGAGCAGTTCTTC	CASSQDFGINEQFF
-	TRBV19	TRBJ1-2	-	12	TGTGCCAGTTCGGAGACTAACTATGGCTACACCTTC	CASSETNYGYTF
TRBD2	TRBV5-6	TRBJ2-2	-	15	TGTGCCAGCAGCTTGGTAATAGCGGGGGCCGGGGAGCTGTTTTTT	CASSLVIAGAGELFF
-	TRBV19	TRBJ1-5	-	14	TGTGCCAGTAGCCTGGGGGCAGCGGGGACCCCCCAGCATTTT	CASSLGAAGTPQHF
-	TRBV6-2/TRBV6-3	TRBJ2-5	few	12	TGTGCCAGCAGTTACCTCATCGGGACCCAGTACTTC	CASSYLIGTQYF
-	TRBV6-5	TRBJ1-1	-	12	TGTGCCAGCAGGTCGGATAACACTGAAGCTTTCTTT	CASRSDNTEAFF
-	TRBV6-2/TRBV6-3	TRBJ2-7	-	13	TGTGCCAGCAGCCCTTCAGGGACCTACGAGCAGTACTTC	CASSPSGTYEQYF
-	TRBV6-2/TRBV6-3	TRBJ2-3	-	14	TGTGCCAGCAGTTACTTGGCCGACACAGATACGCAGTATTTT	CASSYLADTDTQYF
-	TRBV5-4	TRBJ2-5	-	13	TGTGCCAGCAGCTTGGTGTTCGGGGAGACCCAGTACTTC	CASSLVFGETQYF
-	TRBV2	TRBJ1-6	once	14	TGTGCCAGCGAGGGGGAGGTTTATAATTCACCCCTCCACTTT	CASEGEVYNSPLHF
-	TRBV4-3	TRBJ2-7	-	15	TGCGCCAGCAGCCAAGGGACCGCCCTATCCTACGAGCAGTACTTC	CASSQGTALSYEQYF
-	TRBV6-5	TRBJ1-5	-	13	TGTGCCAGCAGTTACGCGGGCAATCAGCCCCAGCATTTT	CASSYAGNQPQHF
TRBD1	TRBV4-2	TRBJ2-5	-	16	TGTGCCAGCAGCCAAGGGACAGGGGCGCACCAAGAGACCCAGTACTTC	CASSQGTGAHQETQYF
-	TRBV6-5	TRBJ1-5	-	14	TGTGCCAGCAGTTTCCAGGGTCCCAATCAGCCCCAGCATTTT	CASSFQGPNQPQHF
TRBD1	TRBV19	TRBJ1-5	-	14	TGTGCCGTAAGGGGGCTGTATGGCAATCAGCCCCAGCATTTT	CAVRGLYGNQPQHF
TRBD1	TRBV6-5	TRBJ1-2	-	14	TGTGCCACTACCGGGACAGGTGCTAACTATGGCTACACCTTC	CATTGTGANYGYTF
-	TRBV6-5	TRBJ1-1	few	15	TGTGCCAGCAGTTTCCGGGACATAGTGAACACTGAAGCTTTCTTT	CASSFRDIVNTEAFF
-	TRBV5-4	TRBJ2-7	-	13	TGTGCCAGCAGCTTCATGGACAGCCACGAGCAGTACTTC	CASSFMDSHEQYF
TRBD2	TRBV27	TRBJ2-7	-	14	TGTGCCAGCAGACTACGTTCGGGGGGAGGGGAGCAGTACTTC	CASRLRSGGGEQYF
-	TRBV5-8	TRBJ1-2	-	13	TGTGCCAGCAGCCTGACCCTCTTTTGGGGCTACACCTTC	CASSLTLFWGYTF
TRBD1	TRBV7-8	TRBJ1-1	-	15	TGTGCCAGCAGCTTACCCGGGACAGGGGGGACTGAAGCTTTCTTT	CASSLPGTGGTEAFF
-	TRBV28	TRBJ1-1	once	14	TGTGCCAGCGGGGAGGGTCCTATGAACACTGAAGCTTTCTTT	CASGEGPMNTEAFF
-	TRBV15	TRBJ2-7	-	13	TGTGCCACCAGCAGCGCGACAGGCTACGAGCAGTACTTC	CATSSATGYEQYF
TRBD2	TRBV28	TRBJ2-4	-	17	TGTGCCAGCAGTTTATTAGGGAGGGGTAGGGCCAAAAACATTCAGTACTTC	CASSLLGRGRAKNIQYF